This T cell receptor (beta chain) was sequenced in a study of shared T cell receptors in the human thymus. Profiling relied on immunoSEQ multiplex PCR, and the TCRdb table lists in-frame clones only, not all of them. The table records roughly 550,000 clones, 70% to 80% of them present only once. The CDR3 contains 14 residues. V dropped 8 bases and J dropped 2 bases, with 13 bases sitting between them. The germline CDR1 and CDR2 sequences are MNHEY and SVGAGI. The same specimen was also included in a second study, on human thymus T cells. Per that study: Congenital heart defects were the reason for the corrective surgery that the donors, healthy Finnish infants, were having. Thymus pieces cut out during corrective heart surgery were the tissue that was used. Apparent skewing of V and J gene usage characterized both thymic and blood repertoires. Related work found strong thymic repertoire overlap between unrelated individuals.

This TCR derives from a boy under three years old with a congenital heart defect. The sample taken for sequencing was thymocytes. The chain combines TRBV6-5 with TRBJ1-3; TRBD1 might be the D (6 bases). In DNA, the CDR3 is TGTGCCAGCCCCGCCGAGGGGGCTGGAAACACCATATATTTT. Protein: CASPAEGAGNTIYF.